Listed below are T cell receptor beta chains from one sample, sequenced in a study of CD8 T cells in Susac syndrome. TCRdb re-called the immunoSEQ multiplex PCR reads through MiXCR, storing one row per CDR3 protein. The table lists about 150,000 distinct CDR3 sequences, roughly 94% of them singletons. Sequencing was performed on CD8+ T cells from PBMCs. These receptor sequences come from a human donor with multiple sclerosis. Each CDR3 is given with its conserved first and last residue. A D gene is named only where the DNA matches it firmly. Clone size is stated in some rows and not others, as once, few, many or a class when expanded.

D gene,V gene,J gene,clone size,CDR3 protein,CDR3 DNA
TRBD2,TRBV7-3,TRBJ2-7,.,CASSLNGPSGIYEQYF,TGTGCCAGCAGCTTAAACGGGCCTAGCGGTATCTACGAGCAGTACTTC
TRBD1,TRBV20-1,TRBJ2-7,.,CSAKNQDRAFLIPAYEQYF,TGCAGTGCTAAGAATCAGGACAGGGCTTTTCTCATTCCAGCCTACGAGCAGTACTTC
.,TRBV7-2,TRBJ2-5,.,CASSLNLLQETQYF,TGTGCCAGCAGCTTAAACTTGTTACAAGAGACCCAGTACTTC
TRBD2,TRBV4-2,TRBJ2-1,.,CASSQGSGPHNEQFF,TGTGCCAGCAGCCAAGGTAGCGGGCCCCACAATGAGCAGTTCTTC
.,TRBV7-8,TRBJ2-5,.,CASSSGDPRETQYF,TGTGCCAGCAGCTCGGGGGACCCCCGGGAGACCCAGTACTTC
.,TRBV2,TRBJ1-3,.,CASSEGGSRNTIYF,TGTGCCAGCAGTGAGGGGGGCAGTAGAAACACCATATATTTT
.,TRBV9,TRBJ2-7,.,CASSVAGDVEQYF,TGTGCCAGCAGCGTAGCCGGGGATGTCGAGCAGTACTTC
.,TRBV2,TRBJ2-1,.,CATWGGDLGFF,TGTGCCACTTGGGGCGGGGACCTGGGGTTCTTC
.,TRBV20-1,TRBJ2-1,.,CSAERNSNEQFF,TGCAGTGCAGAGCGCAACAGCAATGAGCAGTTCTTC
.,TRBV20-1,TRBJ1-2,.,CSARGRQNYGYTF,TGCAGTGCTAGAGGACGGCAGAACTATGGCTACACCTTC
.,TRBV6-2/TRBV6-3,TRBJ1-5,once,CASSDGNAQHF,TGTGCCAGCAGCGACGGTAATGCCCAGCATTTT
TRBD2,TRBV6-5,TRBJ2-7,.,CASSYGRGSYEQYF,TGTGCCAGCAGTTACGGGCGGGGGTCCTACGAGCAGTACTTC
.,TRBV21-1,TRBJ1-2,once,CATLSRERPDFYGYTF,TGTGCCACCCTAAGCAGGGAGCGACCTGATTTCTATGGCTACACCTTC
.,TRBV2,TRBJ2-1,.,CASIVGSSYNEQFF,TGTGCCAGCATAGTGGGCAGCTCCTACAATGAGCAGTTCTTC
.,TRBV20-1,TRBJ1-2,.,CSASSGLIQADRTNYGYTF,TGCAGTGCTTCATCAGGCCTAATCCAGGCGGATAGGACTAACTATGGCTACACCTTC
.,TRBV12-3/TRBV12-4,TRBJ2-5,.,CASRGQDRQETQYF,TGTGCCAGCAGGGGGCAGGACAGACAAGAGACCCAGTACTTC
TRBD2,TRBV30,TRBJ2-2,.,CAWSLGTTNTGELFF,TGTGCCTGGAGCCTAGGGACTACTAACACCGGGGAGCTGTTTTTT
.,TRBV20-1,TRBJ2-3,.,CSARFLLRVGPDTQYF,TGCAGTGCTAGGTTCCTTCTTCGAGTGGGCCCAGATACGCAGTATTTT
TRBD1,TRBV7-9,TRBJ2-1,.,CASSRGTGWEFF,TGTGCCAGCAGCAGAGGGACAGGGTGGGAGTTCTTC
TRBD2,TRBV7-8,TRBJ2-3,.,CASRSTSGSTDTQYF,TGTGCCAGCAGATCAACTAGCGGGAGCACAGATACGCAGTATTTT
TRBD1,TRBV19,TRBJ2-5,.,CASSSRGRRETQYF,TGTGCCAGTAGTAGCAGGGGGCGGCGGGAGACCCAGTACTTC
.,TRBV29-1,TRBJ1-4,.,CSVEGTENEKLFF,TGCAGCGTTGAAGGGACGGAGAATGAAAAACTGTTTTTT
.,TRBV29-1,TRBJ1-3,.,CSVEGSRQSSGNTIYF,TGCAGCGTTGAGGGTAGCAGGCAGAGCTCTGGAAACACCATATATTTT
.,TRBV29-1,TRBJ1-4,.,CSVEDPRSGDEKLFF,TGCAGCGTTGAAGATCCGAGGTCTGGTGATGAAAAACTGTTTTTT
TRBD1,TRBV7-8,TRBJ2-5,.,CASSPAEDRGQETQYF,TGTGCCAGCAGCCCCGCCGAAGACAGGGGTCAAGAGACCCAGTACTTC
.,TRBV30,TRBJ1-2,.,CAWSEGRANHYGYTF,TGTGCCTGGAGTGAGGGGAGGGCAAATCACTATGGCTACACCTTC
.,TRBV27,TRBJ2-7,few,CASSQTSSYEQYF,TGTGCCAGCAGTCAAACGTCCTCCTACGAGCAGTACTTC
.,TRBV27,TRBJ1-6,.,CASSFSRGGYSPLHF,TGTGCCAGCAGTTTTTCCAGGGGAGGGTATTCACCCCTCCACTTT
.,TRBV7-6,TRBJ2-5,.,CASSPLQVSGETQYF,TGTGCCAGCAGCCCGTTACAGGTTTCAGGAGAGACCCAGTACTTC
TRBD1,TRBV13,TRBJ2-1,.,CASSSRDRGPNEQFF,TGTGCCAGCAGCTCCCGGGACAGGGGGCCCAATGAGCAGTTCTTC
.,TRBV9,TRBJ1-1,.,CASSVSGQPNTEAFF,TGTGCCAGCAGCGTATCAGGACAGCCAAACACTGAAGCTTTCTTT
TRBD2,TRBV30,TRBJ2-7,.,CAWTLGGGYEQYF,TGTGCCTGGACCTTGGGGGGAGGGTACGAGCAGTACTTC
.,TRBV29-1,TRBJ2-1,.,CSVLPLGFF,TGCAGCGTTCTACCGCTTGGGTTCTTC
TRBD1,TRBV29-1,TRBJ1-4,.,CSATTIGQGGEKLFF,TGCAGCGCCACAACCATTGGACAGGGAGGTGAAAAACTGTTTTTT
.,TRBV14,TRBJ2-1,.,CASSQTRRNEQFF,TGTGCCAGCAGCCAAACCCGGCGGAATGAGCAGTTCTTC
.,TRBV20-1,TRBJ1-1,.,CSAFYRAGFTEAFF,TGCAGTGCCTTCTACAGGGCCGGGTTTACTGAAGCTTTCTTT
.,TRBV11-2,TRBJ2-5,.,CASSSRALRETQYF,TGTGCCAGCAGCTCCCGGGCCCTTCGAGAGACCCAGTACTTC
.,TRBV15,TRBJ2-1,.,CATSSQRSHNEQFF,TGTGCCACCAGCAGCCAGAGGAGCCACAATGAGCAGTTCTTC
TRBD1,TRBV30,TRBJ2-1,.,CAWSALGEQGIPYNEQFF,TGTGCCTGGAGTGCCCTTGGGGAACAGGGGATACCTTACAATGAGCAGTTCTTC
TRBD1,TRBV7-9,TRBJ2-3,.,CASSSRTGDTDTQYF,TGTGCCAGCAGCTCCCGGACAGGGGACACAGATACGCAGTATTTT
.,TRBV2,TRBJ2-5,few,CASRTGQETQYF,TGTGCCAGCAGGACAGGCCAAGAGACCCAGTACTTC
TRBD2,TRBV6-1,TRBJ2-1,.,CASSLFRAGSDEQFF,TGTGCCAGCAGCCTCTTTAGAGCGGGGTCGGATGAGCAGTTCTTC
.,TRBV4-1,TRBJ2-6,.,CASSNEPSGANVLTF,TGCGCCAGCAGCAATGAGCCCTCTGGGGCCAACGTCCTGACTTTC
.,TRBV7-6,TRBJ1-5,.,CASSTYPGGSNQPQHF,TGTGCCAGCAGCACCTACCCCGGGGGAAGCAATCAGCCCCAGCATTTT
.,TRBV2,TRBJ2-5,.,CASQGRTQYF,TGTGCCAGTCAAGGAAGGACCCAGTACTTC
TRBD2,TRBV29-1,TRBJ2-1,few,CSVVGLKSNEQFF,TGCAGCGTTGTGGGACTAAAGAGCAATGAGCAGTTCTTC
.,TRBV7-9,TRBJ2-7,.,CASSTYRVSYEQYF,TGTGCCAGCAGCACCTACAGGGTATCCTACGAGCAGTACTTC
.,TRBV29-1,TRBJ2-4,.,CSVEEVGGAKNIQYF,TGCAGCGTTGAAGAGGTCGGGGGAGCCAAAAACATTCAGTACTTC
.,TRBV15,TRBJ1-2,.,CATSRDLGQIYGYTF,TGTGCCACCAGCAGAGATCTTGGACAGATCTATGGCTACACCTTC
.,TRBV6-1,TRBJ2-4,.,CASSEGGGKAKNIQYF,TGTGCCAGCAGTGAAGGTGGAGGGAAGGCCAAAAACATTCAGTACTTC